This T cell receptor (beta chain) comes out of a study of shared clonotypes between healthy human individuals. Details on this clone: This same CDR3 is encoded by further DNA sequences in the sample.

The CDR3 totals 16 residues. Trimming removed 1 base from V and 7 bases from J; junction bases left unmatched: 6. Germline loops: CDR1 KGHSH, CDR2 LQKENI. Some clones are missing from TCRdb's copy, which holds only in-frame ones; the method was immunoSEQ multiplex PCR. The table lists roughly 2.5 million clones, more than 90% of them singletons. This TCR came from a man in his late teens or twenties in good health. Sequencing used naive CD4+ T cells sorted from blood. Subset reported: CD45RA+ positively selected. This chain joins TRBV18 and TRBJ2-1, with TRBD2 matching 11 bases. The CDR3 nucleotides read TGTGCCAGCTCACCACAAGGGCTAGCGGGGGGAAATGAGCAGTTCTTC. Residues: CASSPQGLAGGNEQFF.